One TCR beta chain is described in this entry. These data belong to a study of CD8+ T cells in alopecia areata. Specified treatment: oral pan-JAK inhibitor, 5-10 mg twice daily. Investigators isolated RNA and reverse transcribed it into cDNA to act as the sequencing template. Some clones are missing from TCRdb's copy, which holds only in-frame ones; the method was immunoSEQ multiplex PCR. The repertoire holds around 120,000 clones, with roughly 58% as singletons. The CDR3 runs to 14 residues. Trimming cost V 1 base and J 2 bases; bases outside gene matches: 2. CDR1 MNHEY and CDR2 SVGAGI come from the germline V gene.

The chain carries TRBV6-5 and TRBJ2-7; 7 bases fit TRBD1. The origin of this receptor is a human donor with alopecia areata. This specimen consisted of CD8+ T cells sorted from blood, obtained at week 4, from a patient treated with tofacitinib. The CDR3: CASSYWDSAYEQYF. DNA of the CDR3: TGTGCCAGCAGTTACTGGGACAGCGCCTACGAGCAGTACTTC.